Presented here are 15 T cell receptor beta chains from one specimen sequenced in a study of CD8 T cells in ankylosing spondylitis. In TCRdb, the 5' RACE reads were re-called with MiXCR into one record per CDR3 protein. In the table there are 210,000 or so distinct CDR3 sequences, approximately 8.4% of which are singletons. The sequenced sample consisted of blood, either unsorted or a sorted T cell fraction (not recorded which). These receptors were collected from a female donor with ankylosing spondylitis or in good health (not recorded which).

This clonotype has a count of ten or more. J is TRBJ1-1 and V is TRBV19; the D is unclear. V lost 11 bases and J 2 bases, leaving 21 bases between the germline ends. Germline V lookup: CDR1 LNHDA, CDR2 SQIVND (reference sequence). CDR3 length: 15 residues. This CDR3 is CASLSKGTQNTEAFF. CDR3 bases: TGTGCCTCCCTCTCGAAGGGAACACAAAACACTGAAGCTTTCTTT.

This clonotype was picked up many times. The V call is TRBV5-1, the J call TRBJ2-5; D is perhaps TRBD2 (6 bases). The CDR3 consists of 14 residues. The germline V gene has CDR1 SGHRS and CDR2 YFSETQ. V dropped 1 base and J dropped 5 bases, with 12 bases sitting between them. The CDR3 DNA reads as TGCGCCAGCAGCTTGAACGGGGGATGGGAGACCCAGTACTTC. This sequence encodes CASSLNGGWETQYF.

This clonotype came up many times. The chain employs TRBV7-8 and TRBJ2-1; 10 nucleotides line up with TRBD2. Germline loops: CDR1 SGHVS, CDR2 FQNEAQ. V lost 4 bases to trimming and J lost 2 bases; unmatched junction nucleotides: 17. The CDR3 runs to 20 residues. CDR3 in DNA: TGTGCCAGCAGCTCCAACGGCGGGGGGAGACTAGCGGGCGCCTACAATGAGCAGTTCTTC. Translation gives CASSSNGGGRLAGAYNEQFF. Full variable domain (remainder filled in from reference TRBV7-8 and TRBJ2-1): GAGVSQSPRYKVAKRGQDVALRCDPISGHVSLFWYQQALGQGPEFLTYFQNEAQLDKSGLPSDRFFAERPEGSVSTLKIQRTQQEDSAVYLCASSSNGGGRLAGAYNEQFFGPGTRLTVL.

The sample holds many counts of this clonotype. V and J are TRBV7-6 and TRBJ2-7, with a weak D call TRBD1 (5 bases). The V gene's germline CDR1 is SGHVS and CDR2 FNYEAQ. V was pared by 5 bases and J by 4 bases, with 21 bases between. The CDR3 is 16 residues long. The CDR3 loop reads CASSPLQGLRGYEQYF. CDR3 nucleotides: TGTGCCAGCAGCCCCCTCCAGGGCCTCAGAGGTTACGAGCAGTACTTC. Full variable domain (outside the CDR3, taken from reference TRBV7-6 and TRBJ2-7): GAGVSQSPRYKVTKRGQDVALRCDPISGHVSLYWYRQALGQGPEFLTYFNYEAQQDKSGLPNDRFSAERPEGSISTLTIQRTEQRDSAMYRCASSPLQGLRGYEQYFGPGTRLTVT.

This clonotype was counted ten times or more. The chain employs TRBV5-6 and TRBJ2-1, with TRBD2 matching over 10 bases. Unmatched junction bases numbered 10, after V lost 5 bases and J lost 8 bases. CDR3 length: 15 residues. Germline CDR1 and CDR2: SGHDT and YYEEEE. CDR3 nucleotide sequence: TGTGCCAGCAGTCCGATAGCGGGAGGAGGCGATGAGCAGTTCTTC. It encodes CASSPIAGGGDEQFF.

The chain carries TRBV30 and TRBJ1-2; possible D gene TRBD1, 6 bases. Trimming pared 3 bases from V and 4 bases from J, leaving 15 bases between. This CDR3 is 14 amino acids long. Germline V gene sequence: CDR1 GTSNPN, CDR2 SVGIG (reference sequence). This CDR3 reads CAWRFQGTPYGYTF. CDR3 sequence (DNA): TGTGCCTGGAGGTTCCAGGGGACCCCCTATGGCTACACCTTC. The complete variable domain, with remaining parts taken from reference TRBV30 and TRBJ1-2, reads SQTIHQWPATLVQPVGSPLSLECTVEGTSNPNLYWYRQAAGRGLQLLFYSVGIGQISSEVPQNLSASRPQDRQFILSSKKLLLSDSGFYLCAWRFQGTPYGYTFGSGTRLTVV.

This clonotype occurred a few times. This rearrangement joins TRBV7-2 to TRBJ1-2; D remains unclear. Trimming removed 1 base at V and 1 base at J, with 10 bases between. Looked up from germline, CDR1 is SGHTA and CDR2 is FQGNSA. The length of the CDR3 is 15 residues. Here the CDR3 reads CASSLGPILNYGYTF. The CDR3 region has the DNA TGTGCCAGCAGCTTAGGTCCTATTCTTAACTATGGCTACACCTTC.

This clonotype was seen repeatedly, ten times or more. The rearrangement uses TRBV5-4 and TRBJ2-1, with 7 nucleotides matching TRBD2. CDR3 size: 17 residues. The V gene end was trimmed by 6 bases and the J gene end by 8 bases; junction bases not matched to a gene: 20. Per germline, CDR1 SGHNT and CDR2 YYREEE (reference sequence). The CDR3 region has the DNA TGTGCCAGCACCAATCGGGCGGGAGCCTTTTCTCGCGATGAGCAGTTCTTC. Encoded protein: CASTNRAGAFSRDEQFF.

This clonotype was detected ten times or more. This chain connects TRBV4-3 to TRBJ2-7, with D hard to call. The germline V gene has CDR1 LGHNA and CDR2 YSLEER. V was trimmed by 0 bases and J by 2 bases, leaving 11 bases between them. This CDR3 is built from 15 residues. CDR3: CASSQDRDTTYEQYF. The CDR3 DNA reads TGCGCCAGCAGCCAAGATCGAGACACCACCTACGAGCAGTACTTC.

This clonotype has a handful of counts. The chain carries TRBV7-2 and TRBJ2-1; D might be TRBD2 (6 bases). The CDR3 length is 17 residues. V dropped 0 bases and J dropped 7 bases, with 19 bases sitting between them. The germline V gene encodes CDR1 SGHTA and CDR2 FQGNSA. The CDR3, as DNA: TGTGCCAGCAGCTTAGCCGACCGGCTGCATCGGGGGAATGAGCAGTTCTTC. As protein: CASSLADRLHRGNEQFF.

This CDR3 is CAWSRGSGDEQYF. DNA for the CDR3: TGTGCCTGGAGCCGGGGGAGCGGGGACGAGCAGTACTTC. J is TRBJ2-7 and V is TRBV30, with 7 positions matching TRBD2. V trimming: 3 bases; J trimming: 5 bases; junction bases outside the gene matches: 7. Germline V gives CDR1 GTSNPN, CDR2 SVGIG (reference sequence). This CDR3 is built from 13 residues. Filled out from reference TRBV30 and TRBJ2-7, the complete variable domain reads SQTIHQWPATLVQPVGSPLSLECTVEGTSNPNLYWYRQAAGRGLQLLFYSVGIGQISSEVPQNLSASRPQDRQFILSSKKLLLSDSGFYLCAWSRGSGDEQYFGPGTRLTVT.

This clonotype was observed at least ten times. This chain joins TRBV6-5 and TRBJ1-1, with 8 positions matching TRBD1. The CDR3 contains 19 residues. The V gene's germline CDR1 is MNHEY and CDR2 SVGAGI. V was pared by 2 bases and J by 1 base, with 15 bases of the junction left unmatched. CDR3 protein: CASSYEGDRLYIENTEAFF. The DNA of the CDR3 is TGTGCCAGCAGTTACGAGGGGGACAGGCTTTATATTGAGAACACTGAAGCTTTCTTT.

This clonotype was found many times. CDR3 nucleotide sequence: TGCAGTGCTAGAGCTCCTAGCGGGAACACTTACGAGCAGTACTTC. This encodes CSARAPSGNTYEQYF. The genes are TRBV20-1 and TRBJ2-7, with 9 bases matching TRBD2. Germline lookup yields CDR1 DFQATT and CDR2 SNEGSKA (reference sequence). This CDR3 is built from 15 residues. Trimming cost V 1 base and J 4 bases; bases outside gene matches: 8.

The chain uses TRBV4-3 and TRBJ2-3, with TRBD2 matching 8 bases. The CDR3 runs 20 residues. J gave up 1 base and V 3 bases, and 18 bases lay outside the gene matches. Germline loops: CDR1 LGHNA, CDR2 YSLEER. CDR3 in DNA: TGCGCCAGCAGCCAGCAATCTCAACCTTGGCTAGCGGGCCGCACAGATACGCAGTATTTT. It specifies CASSQQSQPWLAGRTDTQYF.

This clonotype was counted many times. V and J are TRBV20-1 and TRBJ2-7; a weak D match, TRBD2 (5 bases). This CDR3 is built from 10 residues. CDR1 is DFQATT and CDR2 is SNEGSKA in the germline V gene (reference sequence). Between the trimmed V and J ends, which lost 6 bases and 5 bases, there was a span of 8 bases. The CDR3 reads CSATSHEQYF. The CDR3 DNA reads as TGCAGTGCCACTAGTCACGAGCAGTACTTC.